These 4 T cell receptor beta chains originate from one sample sequenced in a study of blood T cell repertoires in COVID-19. The protocol was immunoSEQ multiplex PCR, while the TCRdb copy is restricted to in-frame clones and leaves out a portion. The data hold under 250,000 clones, with more than 65% observed a single time. Sequencing used peripheral blood. The receptors were gathered from a man aged 50 to 59 with active or convalescent COVID-19.

The chain carries TRBV5-1 and TRBJ2-7; tentative D call: TRBD2 (6 bases). The CDR3 loop spans 14 amino acids. With 6 bases removed from V and 1 base from J, the gap between germline ends came to 14 bases. The V gene's germline CDR1 is SGHRS and CDR2 YFSETQ. The chain's CDR3 is CASNEEGESYEQYF. The DNA of the CDR3 is TGCGCCAGCAATGAGGAGGGTGAGTCCTACGAGCAGTACTTC.

The V gene is TRBV6-4, the J gene TRBJ2-7, with TRBD2 identical over 8 bases. The junction had 3 bases not matched to a gene; V was cut back by 0 bases and J by 2 bases. This CDR3 has 15 residues. Germline CDR1 and CDR2: MRHNA and SNTAGT. CDR3: CASSDSERGPYEQYF. The DNA of the CDR3 is TGTGCCAGCAGTGACTCTGAGCGGGGGCCCTACGAGCAGTACTTC.

This chain uses TRBV5-1 with TRBJ2-2, with a tentative D call TRBD1 (5 bases). The CDR3 runs to 15 residues. The V end was cut by 0 bases, the J end by 4 bases, with 10 bases between. Germline CDR1 SGHRS, CDR2 YFSETQ. The CDR3 DNA follows: TGCGCCAGCAGCTTGGGGATAGACAGCACCGGGGAGCTGTTTTTT. This encodes CASSLGIDSTGELFF.

The chain has TRBV9 and TRBJ1-1; 7 bases are a match to TRBD1. The CDR3 covers 13 residues. Germline V gives CDR1 SGDLS, CDR2 YYNGEE. Losses at the gene ends were 3 bases for V and 5 bases for J; bases not matched to a gene: 4. The CDR3 sequence: CASSATGSTEAFF. The CDR3 bases are TGTGCCAGCAGCGCGACAGGGAGTACTGAAGCTTTCTTT. Complete variable domain (other parts from reference TRBV9 and TRBJ1-1): DSGVTQTPKHLITATGQRVTLRCSPRSGDLSVYWYQQSLDQGLQFLIQYYNGEERAKGNILERFSAQQFPDLHSELNLSSLELGDSALYFCASSATGSTEAFFGQGTRLTVV.